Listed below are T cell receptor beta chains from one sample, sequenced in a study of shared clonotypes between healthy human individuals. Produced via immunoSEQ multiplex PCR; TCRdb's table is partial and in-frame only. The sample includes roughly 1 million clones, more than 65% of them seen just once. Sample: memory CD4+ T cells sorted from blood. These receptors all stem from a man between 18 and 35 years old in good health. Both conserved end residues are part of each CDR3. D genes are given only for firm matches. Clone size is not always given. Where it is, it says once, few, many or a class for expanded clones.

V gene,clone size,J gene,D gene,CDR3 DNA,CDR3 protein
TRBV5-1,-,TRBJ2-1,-,TGCGCCAGCAGCTTGGGAGTTAGCTCCTACAATGAGCAGTTCTTC,CASSLGVSSYNEQFF
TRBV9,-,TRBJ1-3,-,TGTGCCAGCGGGAGGCTCTCTGGAAACACCATATATTTT,CASGRLSGNTIYF
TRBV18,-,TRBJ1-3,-,TGTGCCAGCTCACCACCTTCTGTCTCTGGAAACACCATATATTTT,CASSPPSVSGNTIYF
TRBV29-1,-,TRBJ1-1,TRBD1,TGCAGCGTTGAGTGGACAGGAGGGACTGAAGCTTTCTTT,CSVEWTGGTEAFF
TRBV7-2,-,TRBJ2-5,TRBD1,TGTGCCAGCAGCTTACCCGGGACAGGGGGCAGAGAGACCCAGTACTTC,CASSLPGTGGRETQYF
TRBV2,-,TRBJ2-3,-,TGTGCCAGCAGTGCTCAGAGCACAGATACGCAGTATTTT,CASSAQSTDTQYF
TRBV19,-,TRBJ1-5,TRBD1,TGTGCCAGTAGTATTAAGACAGGGAATCAGCCCCAGCATTTT,CASSIKTGNQPQHF
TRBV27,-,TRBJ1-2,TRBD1,TGTGCCAGCAGACGGGACAGGGAAGTGGATGGCTACACCTTC,CASRRDREVDGYTF
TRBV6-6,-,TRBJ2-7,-,TGTGCCAGCTCCGTGGGCCTCTACGAGCAGTACTTC,CASSVGLYEQYF
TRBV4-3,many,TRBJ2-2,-,TGCGCCAGCAGCCAAGACCTGGGGGGACTCACCGGGGAGCTGTTTTTT,CASSQDLGGLTGELFF
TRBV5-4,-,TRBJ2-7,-,TGTGCCAGCAGCTTGTGGCGATCCTACGAGCAGTACTTC,CASSLWRSYEQYF
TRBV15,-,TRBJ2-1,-,TGTGCCACCAGCAGAGGGCTCCCTGGGACGTCCTACAATGAGCAGTTCTTC,CATSRGLPGTSYNEQFF
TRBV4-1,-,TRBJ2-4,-,TGCGCCAGCAGCCAGAGAAACATTCAGTACTTC,CASSQRNIQYF
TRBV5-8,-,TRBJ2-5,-,TGTGCCAGCAGCTTTGCCCAAGAGACCCAGTACTTC,CASSFAQETQYF
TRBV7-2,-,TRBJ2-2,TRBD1,TGTGCCAGCAGCTCTCGGACAGGGATGAACACCGGGGAGCTGTTTTTT,CASSSRTGMNTGELFF
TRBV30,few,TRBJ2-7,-,TGTGCCTGGAGTGTACAGTCTTCCCAGCCCTACGAGCAGTACTTC,CAWSVQSSQPYEQYF
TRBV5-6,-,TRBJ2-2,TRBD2,TGTGCCAGCAGCTGGACTAGTTACACCGGGGAGCTGTTTTTT,CASSWTSYTGELFF
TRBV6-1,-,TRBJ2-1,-,TGTGCCAGCAGTGAGGCGGGATGGGCGGTAAAATTCTTC,CASSEAGWAVKFF
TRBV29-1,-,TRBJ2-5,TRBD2,TGCAGCGTTAGGGCTAGCGGGGGAGAGACCCAGTACTTC,CSVRASGGETQYF
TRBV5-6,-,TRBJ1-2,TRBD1,TGTGCCAGCACCGCTTGGACCGACAGGGGGCGGGGCTATGGCTACACCTTC,CASTAWTDRGRGYGYTF
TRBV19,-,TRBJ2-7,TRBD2,TGTGCCAGTAGCCTCCGCCCCCCGACTAGCGGCCTCTGGGGCTCCTACGAGCAGTACTTC,CASSLRPPTSGLWGSYEQYF
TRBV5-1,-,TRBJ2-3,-,TGCGCCAGCAGTGGGGATCAAGATACGCAGTATTTT,CASSGDQDTQYF
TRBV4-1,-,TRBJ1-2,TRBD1,TGCGCCAGCAGCCTTTCGACAGGGGAGACCTATGGCTACACCTTC,CASSLSTGETYGYTF
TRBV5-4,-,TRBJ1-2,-,TGTGCCAGCAGCTTGGGCCAGATTAACTATGGCTACACCTTC,CASSLGQINYGYTF
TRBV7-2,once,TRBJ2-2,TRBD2,TGTGCCAGCAGCTTAGTTTCGGGACTAGCAATTGCCGGGGAGCTGTTTTTT,CASSLVSGLAIAGELFF
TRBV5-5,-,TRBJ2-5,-,TGTGCCAGCAGCTTGGCCGGAGAGACCCAGTACTTC,CASSLAGETQYF
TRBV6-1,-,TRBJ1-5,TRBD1,TGTGCCAGCAGTGATTCGCAGGGGGGGCGCAATCAGCCCCAGCATTTT,CASSDSQGGRNQPQHF
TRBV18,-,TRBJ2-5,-,TGTGCCAGCTCACCTAGCGTTCCCCAAGAGACCCAGTACTTC,CASSPSVPQETQYF
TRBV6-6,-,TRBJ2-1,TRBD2,TGTGCCAGCAGTTCCCCCGAGCGGGAGGGGGCCGATGAGCAGTTCTTC,CASSSPEREGADEQFF
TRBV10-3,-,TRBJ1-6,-,TGTGCCATCTCAGGGGAGAATTCACCCCTCCACTTT,CAISGENSPLHF
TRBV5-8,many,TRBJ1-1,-,TGTGCCAGCAGCCAGAGGACAGTGAGAAACACTGAAGCTTTCTTT,CASSQRTVRNTEAFF
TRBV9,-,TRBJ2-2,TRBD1,TGTGCCAGCAGCGCGAGACAGGGGTGGGCCACCGGGGAGCTGTTTTTT,CASSARQGWATGELFF
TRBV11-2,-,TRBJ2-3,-,TGTGCCAGCAGAAGGGGAAGCGGAGCTAGCACAGATACGCAGTATTTT,CASRRGSGASTDTQYF
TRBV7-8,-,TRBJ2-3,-,TGTGCCAGCAGCCGTCGTGGTGACCCGAGCACAGATACGCAGTATTTT,CASSRRGDPSTDTQYF
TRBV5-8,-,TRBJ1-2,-,TGTGCCAGCAGTTTTCCTCCCTCGGGCTACACCTTC,CASSFPPSGYTF
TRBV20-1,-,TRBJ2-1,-,TGCAGTGCAGACTACGGTGAGCAGTTCTTC,CSADYGEQFF
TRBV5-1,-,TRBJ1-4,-,TGCGCCAGCAGCTCCCTTCGACAGGACGGAAATGAAAAACTGTTTTTT,CASSSLRQDGNEKLFF
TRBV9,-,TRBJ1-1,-,TGTGCCAGCAGCCCTCGAGGGAGGAACACTGAAGCTTTCTTT,CASSPRGRNTEAFF
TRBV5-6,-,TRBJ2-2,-,TGTGCCAGCAGCTCTGATCTTAACACCGGGGAGCTGTTTTTT,CASSSDLNTGELFF
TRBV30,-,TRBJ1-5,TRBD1,TGTGCCTGGAGTAACAGGGGTTTCAATCAGCCCCAGCATTTT,CAWSNRGFNQPQHF
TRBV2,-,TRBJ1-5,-,TGTGCCAGCGCGGCAAACAGTGACAATCAGCCCCAGCATTTT,CASAANSDNQPQHF
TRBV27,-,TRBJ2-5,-,TGTGCCAGCAGTTTACAGGATAACTATCAAGAGACCCAGTACTTC,CASSLQDNYQETQYF
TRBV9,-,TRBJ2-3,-,TGTGCCAGCAGCCGCGTATGGGCAGATACGCAGTATTTT,CASSRVWADTQYF
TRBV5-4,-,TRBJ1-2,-,TGTGCCAGCAGCTTGGACGGTAACTATGGCTACACCTTC,CASSLDGNYGYTF
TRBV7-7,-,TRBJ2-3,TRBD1,TGTGCTAGCAGCCTCGGGACAGGGCCAGATACGCAGTATTTT,CASSLGTGPDTQYF
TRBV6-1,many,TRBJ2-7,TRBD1,TGTGCCAGCACCCTTCGGACAGGGGACCACGAGCAGTACTTC,CASTLRTGDHEQYF
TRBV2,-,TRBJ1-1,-,TGTGCCAGCAAGGGGGGCGGCGAGGGTGAAGCTTTCTTT,CASKGGGEGEAFF
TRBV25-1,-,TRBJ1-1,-,TGTGCCAGCAGTGAGGGACGGAACACTGAAGCTTTCTTT,CASSEGRNTEAFF
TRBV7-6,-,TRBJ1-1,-,TGTGCCAGCAGCTTCTCCATGGACACTGAAGCTTTCTTT,CASSFSMDTEAFF
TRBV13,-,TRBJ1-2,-,TGTGCCAGCAGCACCTTGACGGGCTACACCTTC,CASSTLTGYTF
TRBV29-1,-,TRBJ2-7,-,TGCAGCGTTGAGGGGGACGAAGGGACCCGGACCCGGCAGTACTTC,CSVEGDEGTRTRQYF
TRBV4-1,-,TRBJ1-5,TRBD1,TGCGCCAGCAGCTCCCCCCAAGAGACAGGGTATCAGCCCCAGCATTTT,CASSSPQETGYQPQHF
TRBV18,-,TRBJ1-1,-,TGTGCCAGCTCACCACGACAGCTTAACACTGAAGCTTTCTTT,CASSPRQLNTEAFF
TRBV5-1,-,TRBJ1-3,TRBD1,TGCGCCAGCAGCTACGGACAGGCGCTGGTGGACACCATATATTTT,CASSYGQALVDTIYF
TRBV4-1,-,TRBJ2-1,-,TGCGCCAGCAGCCAAGATGTCGGGAGCTCCTACAATGAGCAGTTCTTC,CASSQDVGSSYNEQFF
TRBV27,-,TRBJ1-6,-,TGTGCCAGCAGTTTATCAGCAGGGAATAATTCACCCCTCCACTTT,CASSLSAGNNSPLHF
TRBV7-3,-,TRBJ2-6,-,TGTGCCAGCACCTTATCTGGGGCCAACGTCCTGACTTTC,CASTLSGANVLTF
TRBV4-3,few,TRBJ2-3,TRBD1,TGCGCCAGCAGCCAAGGGGGGGACAGGGCCTTAGATACGCAGTATTTT,CASSQGGDRALDTQYF
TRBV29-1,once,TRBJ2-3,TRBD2,TGCAGCGTTGTATCCGGGACTAGCAAAGATACGCAGTATTTT,CSVVSGTSKDTQYF